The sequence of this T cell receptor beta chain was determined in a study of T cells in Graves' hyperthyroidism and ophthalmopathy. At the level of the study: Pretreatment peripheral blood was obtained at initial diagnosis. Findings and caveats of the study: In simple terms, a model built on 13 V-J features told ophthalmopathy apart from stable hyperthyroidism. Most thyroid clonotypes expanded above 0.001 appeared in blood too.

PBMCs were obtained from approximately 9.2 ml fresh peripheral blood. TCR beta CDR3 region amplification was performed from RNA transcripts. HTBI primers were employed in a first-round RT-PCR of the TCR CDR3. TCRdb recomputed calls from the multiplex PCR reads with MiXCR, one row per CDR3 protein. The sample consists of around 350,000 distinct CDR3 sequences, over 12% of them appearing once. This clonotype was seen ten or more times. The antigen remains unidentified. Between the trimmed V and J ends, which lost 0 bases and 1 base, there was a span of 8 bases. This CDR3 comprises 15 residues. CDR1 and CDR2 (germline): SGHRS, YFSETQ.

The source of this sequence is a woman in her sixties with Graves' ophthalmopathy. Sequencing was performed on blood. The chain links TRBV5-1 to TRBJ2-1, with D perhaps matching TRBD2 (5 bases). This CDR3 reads CASSLDEGSYNEQFF. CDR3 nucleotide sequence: TGCGCCAGCAGCTTGGATGAGGGTTCCTACAATGAGCAGTTCTTC.